This section outlines one T cell receptor beta chain sequence together with its context. What it binds is not known. PCR was performed using 60 Vbeta and 13 Jbeta primers. TCRdb's copy holds only in-frame clones and misses some; the assay was immunoSEQ multiplex PCR. The repertoire holds about 110,000 clones, with under 85% as singletons. This sample was taken from a study of cytomegalovirus exposure and HLA in healthy donors. As for the study in general: Researchers found that 81% of about 400 genotyped donors fell within the Caucasian-associated ancestry cluster. General study results and limits: Association of approximately 18,000 TCR beta sequences with HLA alleles was found at 0.05 false discovery rate in a later analysis.

The germline V gene encodes CDR1 LGHNA and CDR2 YNFKEQ. This CDR3 is built from 15 residues. V shed 0 bases and J shed 4 bases, with 13 bases lying between them. The chain links TRBV4-2 to TRBJ2-7, with D perhaps matching TRBD2 (6 bases). Sequences were obtained from PBMCs. The receptor comes from a young man in good health and CMV-seropositive. The CDR3 loop is CASSQDPSGAYEQYF. In DNA form, the CDR3 reads TGTGCCAGCAGCCAAGATCCCTCGGGAGCGTACGAGCAGTACTTC.